This T cell receptor (beta chain) is from a study of identical twins. TCRdb itself ran the 5' RACE reads through MiXCR, one entry per CDR3 protein. The sample lists 300,000 to 400,000 distinct CDR3 sequences; about 9% were seen once. This clonotype was observed at least ten times. There are 13 residues in the CDR3. CDR1 is DFQATT, CDR2 SNEGSKA, per germline (reference sequence). V was cut by 4 bases and J by 4 bases, with 14 bases left in between. This TCR was recovered from a woman aged 50 to 60 in good health. The chain employs TRBV20-1 and TRBJ2-7, with D perhaps being TRBD1 or TRBD2 (5 bases each). The sample taken for sequencing was naive T cells sorted from blood. The DNA of the CDR3 is TGCAGTGCTATTAGGGACGCTACTTACGAGCAGTACTTC. This codes for CSAIRDATYEQYF.